This T cell receptor (beta chain) was documented in a study of regulatory T cells in long-lasting Graves disease. Investigators prepared the TCR beta libraries by applying iRepertoire HTBI primers and Arm-PCR of CDR3 regions. Via MiXCR, TCRdb re-called the multiplex PCR reads, giving one row per CDR3 protein. The sample consists of 300,000 to 400,000 distinct CDR3 sequences, roughly 17% of them appearing once. The CDR3 totals 18 residues. Germline V lookup: CDR1 DFQATT, CDR2 SNEGSKA (reference sequence). The trim removed 3 bases at V and 4 bases at J, leaving 15 bases unmatched. As to time point: newly diagnosed GD, antithyroid drugs for less than 3 months. Construction of the TCR library relied on RNA isolated from PBMCs. The same sample was also used in a study of T cells in Graves' hyperthyroidism and ophthalmopathy.

The starting material was peripheral blood mononuclear cells (PBMCs), obtained at new diagnosis, from a patient treated with antithyroid drugs. This TCR derives from a man aged 40-50 years with Graves disease. This chain connects TRBV20-1 to TRBJ2-3; 11 bases are a match to TRBD2. For the CDR3, the DNA is TGCAGTGCTAGGAAACTAGCGGGAGAGCCCGGGGAAGCAGATACGCAGTATTTT. It codes for CSARKLAGEPGEADTQYF.